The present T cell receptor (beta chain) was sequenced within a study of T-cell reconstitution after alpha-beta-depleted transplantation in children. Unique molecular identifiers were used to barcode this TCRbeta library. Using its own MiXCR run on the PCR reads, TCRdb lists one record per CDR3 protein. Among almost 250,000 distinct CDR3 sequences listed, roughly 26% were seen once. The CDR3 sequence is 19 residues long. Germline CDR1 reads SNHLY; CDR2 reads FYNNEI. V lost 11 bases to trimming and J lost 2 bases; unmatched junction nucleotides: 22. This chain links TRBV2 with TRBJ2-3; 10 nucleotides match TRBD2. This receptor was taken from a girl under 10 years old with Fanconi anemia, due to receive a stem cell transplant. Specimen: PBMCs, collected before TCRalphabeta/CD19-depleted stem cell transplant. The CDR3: CACCFPSGRRGLLTDTQYF. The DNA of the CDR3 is TGTGCCTGCTGTTTCCCTAGCGGGAGAAGGGGACTCCTCACAGATACGCAGTATTTT.